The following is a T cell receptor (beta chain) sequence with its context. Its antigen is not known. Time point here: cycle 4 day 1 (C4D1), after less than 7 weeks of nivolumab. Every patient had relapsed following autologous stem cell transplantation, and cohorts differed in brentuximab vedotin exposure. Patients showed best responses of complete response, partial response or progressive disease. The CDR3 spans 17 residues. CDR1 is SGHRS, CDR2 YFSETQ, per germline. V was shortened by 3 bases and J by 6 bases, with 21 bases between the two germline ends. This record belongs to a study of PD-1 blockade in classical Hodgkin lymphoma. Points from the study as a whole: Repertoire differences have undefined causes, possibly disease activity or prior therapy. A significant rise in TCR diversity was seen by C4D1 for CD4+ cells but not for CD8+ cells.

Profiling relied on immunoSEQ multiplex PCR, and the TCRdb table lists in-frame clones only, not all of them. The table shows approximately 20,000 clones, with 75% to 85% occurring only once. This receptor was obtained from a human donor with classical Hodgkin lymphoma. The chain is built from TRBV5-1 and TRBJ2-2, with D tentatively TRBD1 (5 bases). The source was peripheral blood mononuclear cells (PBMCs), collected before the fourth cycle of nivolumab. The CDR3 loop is CASSSLKGRVQSGELFF. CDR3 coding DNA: TGCGCCAGCAGCTCCCTCAAGGGCAGGGTCCAATCCGGGGAGCTGTTTTTT. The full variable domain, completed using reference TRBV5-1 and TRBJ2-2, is KAGVTQTPRYLIKTRGQQVTLSCSPISGHRSVSWYQQTPGQGLQFLFEYFSETQRNKGNFPGRFSGRQFSNSRSEMNVSTLELGDSALYLCASSSLKGRVQSGELFFGEGSRLTVL.